The 12 T cell receptor beta chains below come from one sample, sequenced in a study of persistence of HIV-infected CD4 T cells. The stimulus was an HIV-1 Gag 15-mer peptide pool, about 1.1 ug/peptide/mL. CD40L/CD69 double-negative CD45RO-high memory CD4+ T cells were collected. Sequencing used immunoSEQ version 4 in survey mode. Assay: immunoSEQ multiplex PCR; the TCRdb copy retains only in-frame clones and omits some. The table includes over 30,000 clones, approximately 78% detected once. Their antigens are not known. The source material was cultured CD4+ T cells from PBMCs, sampled from a patient who received antiretroviral therapy. All receptors come from an adult with HIV. The donor label of this sample is uncertain.

This clone has just one count. The gene calls are TRBV9 and TRBJ2-3; 7 nucleotides align to TRBD2. The V segment lost 6 bases and the J segment 1 base; nucleotides outside the gene matches: 8. The CDR3 loop spans 15 amino acids. From germline, CDR1 is SGDLS and CDR2 YYNGEE. This CDR3 reads CASKREGPGTDTQYF. CDR3 in DNA: TGTGCCAGCAAAAGGGAGGGTCCCGGCACAGATACGCAGTATTTT. The full variable domain, rest sourced from reference TRBV9 and TRBJ2-3, is DSGVTQTPKHLITATGQRVTLRCSPRSGDLSVYWYQQSLDQGLQFLIQYYNGEERAKGNILERFSAQQFPDLHSELNLSSLELGDSALYFCASKREGPGTDTQYFGPGTRLTVL.

The V gene is TRBV14, the J gene TRBJ1-2; D not resolved. V was pared by 2 bases and J by 2 bases, with 9 bases between. The CDR3 has 14 residues. Per the germline V gene, CDR1 is SGHDN and CDR2 is FVKESK. The CDR3 reads CASSQTNRNYGYTF. CDR3 in DNA: TGTGCCAGCAGCCAAACCAACAGAAACTATGGCTACACCTTC. Supplemented by reference TRBV14 and TRBJ1-2, the full variable domain reads EAGVTQFPSHSVIEKGQTVTLRCDPISGHDNLYWYRRVMGKEIKFLLHFVKESKQDESGMPNNRFLAERTGGTYSTLKVQPAELEDSGVYFCASSQTNRNYGYTFGSGTRLTVV.

This clone was detected only once. The rearrangement links TRBV2 to TRBJ2-5; no firm D call. Trimming removed 1 base at V and 7 bases at J, with 16 bases between. This CDR3 spans 15 amino acids. Germline V gives CDR1 SNHLY, CDR2 FYNNEI. The CDR3 DNA follows: TGTGCCAGCAGTGAAGTTGAAGGGTCCTTTGCGACCCAGTACTTC. Its translation: CASSEVEGSFATQYF.

This clone appeared a single time. The rearrangement joins TRBV5-5 to TRBJ1-2; TRBD1 matches 7 bases. The V gene's germline CDR1 is SGHKS and CDR2 YYEKEE (reference sequence). Losses at the gene ends were 4 bases for V and 2 bases for J; bases not matched to a gene: 2. The CDR3 has 13 residues. CDR3 DNA sequence: TGTGCCAGCAGCGAGACAGGGAACTATGGCTACACCTTC. It is translated as CASSETGNYGYTF.

The rearrangement joins TRBV2 to TRBJ1-1; TRBD1 agrees at 8 bases. The CDR3 spans 13 residues. Germline-derived CDR1 and CDR2 are SNHLY and FYNNEI. J was trimmed by 2 bases and V by 6 bases; bases with no gene match: 2. The CDR3: CASRGTGNTEAFF. DNA of the CDR3: TGTGCCAGCAGGGGGACAGGAAACACTGAAGCTTTCTTT.

The chain carries TRBV21-1 and TRBJ2-7; the table calls TRBD1, which could not be checked here. TRBV21-1 is a pseudogene locus. The CDR3 is made up of 15 amino acids. The CDR3 DNA sequence: TGTGCCAGCAGCCCTGGGCAGACCAGCTCCTACGAGCAGTACTTC. Protein sequence: CASSPGQTSSYEQYF.

The J gene is TRBJ2-3, the V gene TRBV29-1; D not resolved. V lost 0 bases and J 6 bases, leaving 7 bases between the germline ends. Germline V CDR1 and CDR2: SQVTM, ANQGSEA. There are 12 residues in the CDR3. CDR3 sequence (DNA): TGCAGCGTTGAAGAGGGCGATGATACGCAGTATTTT. As protein: CSVEEGDDTQYF.

V and J are TRBV28 and TRBJ2-5, with D maybe TRBD1 (7 bases). The V and J ends lost 7 bases and 5 bases respectively, with 17 bases between them. The CDR3 loop spans 14 amino acids. CDR1 and CDR2 (germline): MDHEN, SYDVKM. In DNA form, the CDR3 reads TGTGCCAGCACGACCGGAGGGGGCCGGGAGACCCAGTACTTC. Encoded protein: CASTTGGGRETQYF.

The chain is built from TRBV18 and TRBJ2-1, with D unresolved. V lost 8 bases and J lost 2, with 16 bases in between. The germline V gene encodes CDR1 KGHSH and CDR2 LQKENI. The CDR3 sequence is 15 residues long. DNA for the CDR3: TGTGCCAGCACGTTTAGTTTCTCGACCTACAATGAGCAGTTCTTC. Residues: CASTFSFSTYNEQFF.

This clone was seen a few times. The V and J genes are TRBV19 and TRBJ2-5, with TRBD1 matching 9 bases. The CDR3 consists of 14 residues. J was trimmed by 6 bases and V by 4 bases; bases with no gene match: 6. Germline-derived CDR1 and CDR2 are LNHDA and SQIVND (reference sequence). CDR3 bases: TGTGCCAGTAGTACCCAGGACAGGGGCAAGACCCAGTACTTC. This encodes CASSTQDRGKTQYF.

The chain is built from TRBV19 and TRBJ2-2, with 9 nucleotides matching TRBD1. V was pared by 8 bases and J by 7 bases, with 2 bases of the junction left unmatched. The CDR3 totals 12 residues. Germline CDR1 reads LNHDA; CDR2 reads SQIVND (reference sequence). As DNA, the CDR3 is TGTGCCAGTGGGACAGGGTACGGGGAGCTGTTTTTT. Its protein is CASGTGYGELFF.

CDR3: CASSLGRNNEQFF. The CDR3 bases are TGTGCCAGCAGCCTCGGACGGAACAATGAGCAGTTCTTC. The chain couples TRBV3-1 (or the pseudogene TRBV3-2) to TRBJ2-1; D ambiguous. Germline-derived CDR1 and CDR2 are LGHDT and YNNKEL (reference sequence). V was pared by 4 bases and J by 5 bases, with 9 bases between. The CDR3 length is 13 residues.